This entry lists 6 T cell receptor beta chains sequenced from one sample in a study of blood T cell repertoires in COVID-19. Profiling relied on immunoSEQ multiplex PCR, and the TCRdb table lists in-frame clones only, not all of them. The sample lists 130,000 to 150,000 clones; 88% were seen once. The sequencing input was peripheral blood. Receptors originate from a man in his forties or fifties with active or convalescent COVID-19.

The chain has TRBV5-1 and TRBJ2-3; D is unresolved. Germline lookup yields CDR1 SGHRS and CDR2 YFSETQ. Trimming shortened V by 0 bases and J by 3 bases, and 8 bases separated the two germline ends. This CDR3 comprises 14 residues. CDR3: CASSLAGPTDTQYF. The CDR3 DNA is TGCGCCAGCAGCTTGGCAGGCCCTACAGATACGCAGTATTTT.

The chain carries TRBV19 and TRBJ2-7, with D possibly matching TRBD2 (5 bases). The germline V gene has CDR1 LNHDA and CDR2 SQIVND (reference sequence). Trimming removed 6 bases at V and 2 bases at J, with 14 bases between. The length of the CDR3 is 14 residues. The CDR3 DNA is TGTGCCAGTAGCAAGAAGGGAGCCACCTACGAGCAGTACTTC. Its translation is CASSKKGATYEQYF.

A word on this clone: Additional DNA sequences in this sample encode the identical CDR3. The rearrangement joins TRBV7-9 to TRBJ1-5; 7 bases fit TRBD1. V gave up 5 bases and J gave up 7 bases; unmatched junction bases: 5. The germline gives CDR1 SEHNR, CDR2 FQNEAQ (reference sequence). The CDR3 spans 13 residues. CDR3: CASSPPGGQPQHF. The CDR3 DNA reads TGTGCCAGCAGCCCGCCAGGGGGGCAGCCCCAGCATTTT.

This clone appeared once. The chain couples TRBV6-5 to TRBJ2-1; 10 positions agree with TRBD1. The CDR3 loop spans 15 amino acids. The trim removed 4 bases at V and 8 bases at J, leaving 8 bases unmatched. Germline V lookup: CDR1 MNHEY, CDR2 SVGAGI. CDR3 protein: CASSLRDRGVDEQFF. DNA for the CDR3: TGTGCCAGCAGTTTACGGGACAGGGGAGTGGATGAGCAGTTCTTC.

This CDR3 reads CASSSSGQGYNEQYF. The CDR3 DNA sequence: TGCGCCAGCAGCTCCTCGGGACAGGGTTATAACGAGCAGTACTTC. The V call is TRBV5-1, the J call TRBJ2-7; 9 bases map to TRBD1. The trim removed 3 bases at V and 5 bases at J, leaving 9 bases unmatched. Germline values: CDR1 SGHRS, CDR2 YFSETQ. CDR3 size: 15 residues.

This clone showed up just once. This chain connects TRBV6-5 to TRBJ1-3; TRBD1 matches 8 bases. The CDR3 has 14 residues. Trimming took 5 bases from V and 2 from J; bases not matched to a gene: 2. Per germline, CDR1 MNHEY and CDR2 SVGAGI. CDR3 in amino acids: CASSRTGTGNTIYF. CDR3 DNA: TGTGCCAGCAGTCGGACAGGGACTGGAAACACCATATATTTT.